The next 11 T cell receptor beta chains were all read from a single sample in a study of blood T cell repertoires in COVID-19. Using immunoSEQ multiplex PCR, the repertoire was profiled, and TCRdb retains in-frame clones only, with some absent. The data show about 190,000 clones, with roughly 81% seen just once and roughly 10% held by the top ten. The source material was peripheral blood. The receptors originated from an elderly woman with COVID-19, enrolled during active disease.

The chain has TRBV29-1 and TRBJ2-3, with TRBD2 matching over 7 bases. The CDR3 runs 15 residues. Germline V lookup: CDR1 SQVTM, CDR2 ANQGSEA. The trim removed 0 bases at V and 4 bases at J, leaving 7 bases unmatched. The CDR3 nucleotides read TGCAGCGTTGAAGACGGGCGGGAGTTGCCAGATACGCAGTATTTT. This encodes CSVEDGRELPDTQYF.

This chain uses TRBV7-2 with TRBJ1-3; no clear D. In germline, CDR1 is SGHTA, CDR2 FQGNSA. CDR3 length equals 16 residues. V dropped 2 bases and J dropped 0 bases, with 11 bases sitting between them. The CDR3 loop is CASSLSGRRSGNTIYF. The CDR3 DNA reads TGTGCCAGCAGCTTATCTGGCAGGCGCTCTGGAAACACCATATATTTT. The whole variable domain, remainder taken from reference TRBV7-2 and TRBJ1-3, is GAGVSQSPSNKVTEKGKDVELRCDPISGHTALYWYRQSLGQGLEFLIYFQGNSAPDKSGLPSDRFSAERTGGSVSTLTIQRTQQEDSAVYLCASSLSGRRSGNTIYFGEGSWLTVV.

The table lists this clone with a few counts. The chain couples TRBV15 to TRBJ1-6; weak D call: TRBD1 (6 bases). Germline assignment: CDR1 LNHNV and CDR2 YYDKDF (reference sequence). Trimming removed 1 base at V and 3 bases at J, with 7 bases between. The CDR3 is 15 residues long. This CDR3 is CATSRGRGYNSPLHF. The CDR3 nucleotides read TGTGCCACCAGCAGAGGCAGGGGCTATAATTCACCCCTCCACTTT.

This sequence joins TRBV20-1 and TRBJ2-5, with a possible D match to TRBD1 (6 bases). The CDR3 has 15 amino acids. The germline V gene encodes CDR1 DFQATT and CDR2 SNEGSKA (reference sequence). Deletions cut 7 bases from V and 2 bases from J, with 20 bases between. The CDR3, as DNA: TGCAGTGTTAGTTGGGTCCCAGGGGAACAAGAGACCCAGTACTTC. Translating gives CSVSWVPGEQETQYF.

The chain carries TRBV6-5 and TRBJ1-4; 9 nucleotides agree with TRBD1. The V gene end was trimmed by 8 bases and the J gene end by 10 bases; junction bases not matched to a gene: 14. The CDR3 runs 15 residues. Germline V gene lookup returns CDR1 MNHEY and CDR2 SVGAGI. This CDR3 is CASGLIRDRARKLFF. CDR3 nucleotide sequence: TGTGCCAGCGGCTTGATCCGGGACAGGGCACGAAAACTGTTTTTT.

This clone was observed a single time. The chain employs TRBV7-9 and TRBJ1-2, with 10 bases aligning to TRBD1. This CDR3 has 14 amino acids. Looked up from germline, CDR1 is SEHNR and CDR2 is FQNEAQ (reference sequence). J was trimmed by 5 bases and V by 1 base; bases with no gene match: 1. The CDR3 DNA sequence: TGTGCCAGCAGCTTAGAGGACAGGGGGTATGGCTACACCTTC. Protein sequence: CASSLEDRGYGYTF.

The chain joins TRBV4-1 to TRBJ2-2, with 10 bases matching TRBD2. The CDR3 covers 16 residues. V gave up 3 bases and J gave up 3 bases; unmatched junction bases: 4. Germline V gives CDR1 MGHRA, CDR2 YSYEKL. The CDR3: CASSHHGLADTGELFF. The DNA of the CDR3 is TGCGCCAGCAGCCACCATGGACTAGCGGACACCGGGGAGCTGTTTTTT.

This sequence joins TRBV7-9 and TRBJ2-5, with D maybe TRBD2 (6 bases). This CDR3 is built from 12 residues. Trimming pared 3 bases from V and 5 bases from J, leaving 7 bases between. Germline lookup yields CDR1 SEHNR and CDR2 FQNEAQ (reference sequence). For the CDR3, the DNA is TGTGCCAGCAGCTTCGGGAGTGAGACCCAGTACTTC. Its protein is CASSFGSETQYF.

On this clone itself: One end of the junction varies from germline; a read error may be responsible. V gene TRBV2 combines with J gene TRBJ1-1; D is ambiguous. The CDR3 contains 15 residues. Germline loops: CDR1 SNHLY, CDR2 FYNNEI. The CDR3 loop reads CASREGLGYSTEAFF. The CDR3 nucleotides are TGTGCCAGCAGGGAAGGATTGGGCTACTCCACTGAAGCTTTCTTT. Full variable domain (outside the CDR3, taken from reference TRBV2 and TRBJ1-1): EPEVTQTPSHQVTQMGQEVILRCVPISNHLYFYWYRQILGQKVEFLVSFYNNEISEKSEIFDDQFSVERPDGSNFTLKIRSTKLEDSAMYFCASREGLGYSTEAFFGQGTRLTVV.

This chain joins TRBV30 and TRBJ1-5; 7 nucleotides align to TRBD1. Germline lookup yields CDR1 GTSNPN and CDR2 SVGIG (reference sequence). The junction had 5 bases not matched to a gene; V was cut back by 2 bases and J by 4 bases. This CDR3 contains 14 residues. CDR3 in amino acids: CAWSKGTVNQPQHF. DNA of the CDR3: TGTGCCTGGAGTAAGGGGACAGTAAATCAGCCCCAGCATTTT. The variable domain in full, completed from reference TRBV30 and TRBJ1-5, reads SQTIHQWPATLVQPVGSPLSLECTVEGTSNPNLYWYRQAAGRGLQLLFYSVGIGQISSEVPQNLSASRPQDRQFILSSKKLLLSDSGFYLCAWSKGTVNQPQHFGDGTRLSIL.

As for this clone: At one boundary the junction diverges from the germline segment, which might be a read error. The chain employs TRBV3-1 (or the pseudogene TRBV3-2) and TRBJ2-1; 7 nucleotides match TRBD2. This CDR3 has 16 amino acids. Germline CDR1 LGHDT, CDR2 YNNKEL (reference sequence). The CDR3 spells CASTQDLPAGYNEQFF. CDR3 in DNA: TGTGCCAGCACCCAAGACTTGCCAGCGGGATACAATGAGCAGTTCTTC.